Detailed here is one TCR beta chain. Assay: immunoSEQ multiplex PCR; the TCRdb copy retains only in-frame clones and omits some. The sample yields roughly 75,000 clones, just under 85% seen once. This CDR3 spans 16 amino acids. Between the trimmed V and J ends, which lost 2 bases and 0 bases, there was a span of 12 bases. Germline CDR1 reads SGHDT; CDR2 reads YYEEEE. The entry originates in a study of cytomegalovirus exposure and HLA in healthy donors. For the study at large: The 120 or so validation repertoires matched the roughly 700 first-cohort repertoires in platform, a later analysis reported.

The TCR originated in a man aged 30-40 years in good health and CMV-seronegative. Sample: PBMCs. This chain joins TRBV5-6 and TRBJ2-1; D is undetermined. The CDR3 loop reads CASSLIDRSSYNEQFF. The CDR3 DNA reads TGTGCCAGCAGCTTAATTGACCGGAGCTCCTACAATGAGCAGTTCTTC.